The T cell receptor (beta chain) under discussion was sequenced for a study of cytomegalovirus exposure and HLA in healthy donors (dated 2017 in TCRdb). At the level of the whole study: According to an earlier analysis of several hundred of the donors, 150 million to 200 million T cells yielded some 120 million unique TCR beta sequences and about 280 Gb of sequence data. An early release covering about 600 HLA-typed donors comprised about 310 gigabases of sequencing data and around 86 million unique TCR sequences. Of the approximately 400 genotyped donors, around 81% fell in the genetic ancestry cluster associated with self-reported Caucasian donors. The study aimed to test whether signatures of past pathogen exposure could be identified by cataloging public T cell receptors. The study used immunosequencing to profile the T cell repertoires of several hundred subjects and linked those repertoires to cytomegalovirus serostatus. A separate validation cohort of roughly 110 different subjects was used in addition to the roughly 620-subject first cohort. High-throughput TCR immunosequencing, statistical association of individual TCRs with disease status, and machine learning were combined to predict cytomegalovirus infection status. A later analysis re-examined previously published TCR beta repertoires from about 700 donors and added high-resolution HLA genotyping to investigate patterns of TCR occurrence. Rather than drawing on any new phenotypic data, the later analysis identified candidate immune exposures from TCR beta sequences and the way those sequences occurred across donors. An earlier analysis of around 580 of the donors used high-throughput TCR beta sequencing to judge whether each TCR beta V gene segment behaved as functional or pseudogenic. Donor age, sex, ethnicity and CMV serostatus were compiled alongside the repertoire data. Genome-wide SNP genotypes for about three fifths of the 666 donors were used in a later genetic analysis, which treated that subset as a discovery cohort. All discovery cohort repertoires had been generated on a single sequencing platform. Both class I and class II loci were covered by HLA typing, at four-digit resolution. The number of typed donors differed by locus: roughly 620-630 for A, B, C, DRB1 and DQB1; 522 for DQA1; around 580 for DPA1; and about 470 for DPB1. Roughly 5 DR-DQ haplotypes were treated as single units for association and clustering because of strong linkage in the cohort. On average, 235,054 unique TCR beta nucleotide sequences were sequenced per donor among about 400 genotyped donors of the cohort, with approximately 18% of those sequences being non-productive.

Libraries came from the immunoSEQ multiplex PCR assay. A mixture of 60 forward primers for TCR Vbeta segments and 13 reverse primers for TCR Jbeta segments was used in the multiplex PCR. Amplification of the CDR3 region of rearranged TCR beta genes was performed with a multiplex PCR assay on genomic DNA. The Illumina HiSeq System was used to sequence the amplified TCR beta libraries as 87-base-pair reads. Under the source paper's analysis protocol: A later analysis tallied 75 million to 95 million unique TCR beta chains across the approximately 670 repertoires, and some 10 million of those chains were shared by two or more donors. Raw reads were error-corrected and collapsed into unique sequences with a nearest-neighbor algorithm that merged closely related sequences to remove PCR and sequencing errors. CDR3 sequences were aligned to IMGT reference sequences to assign V, D and J gene segments. For a sequence to be retained, at least a six-nucleotide match to both a V gene segment and a J gene segment was required. A rearrangement counted as productive if the CDR3 had no stop codons and remained in frame with V and J, and every other rearrangement counted as non-productive. Following IMGT convention, CDR3 was defined as the stretch from the second conserved V-encoded cysteine to the conserved J-encoded phenylalanine. Sequences without an unambiguous match to a single V gene segment were excluded from the earlier analysis of over 500 of the donors. An earlier analysis of 550 to 650 of the donors classified V segments as functional when productive rearrangements were above 56.7% and as segregating when the standard deviation between donors was above 5%. A statistical classification framework was built for diagnosing cytomegalovirus status from the catalog of TCR beta chain sequences. In a later analysis, V and J genes were assigned by comparing TCR nucleotide sequences against IMGT/GENE-DB human TR gene sequences. In a later analysis, CDR3 sequences and most-parsimonious VDJ recombination scenarios were assigned using the TCRdist pipeline. In a later analysis, each TCR beta chain was defined by its CDR3 amino acid sequence together with its V-gene family, and reads without a unique V-gene family were excluded. In a later analysis, fewer than 600 highly shared, low-generation-probability nucleotide sequences were removed to address suspected cross-contamination and a sequencing artifact. For each public chain, a later analysis derived a clonal expansion index from normalized ranks of inferred template counts within each repertoire. In a later analysis, generation probabilities were computed using a VDJ recombination model fitted to out-of-frame rearrangements, and the results were checked against IGoR. In a later analysis, hypergeometric tests were used to score TCR-TCR, TCR-HLA and TCR-CMV co-occurrence, with a repertoire-size bias correction applied to TCR pairs. A later analysis estimated false discovery rates by permuting HLA or CMV assignments 20 times. In a later analysis, co-occurring TCRs were grouped with DBSCAN, and TCRdist sequence similarity was added when clustering was performed within HLA-allele-positive subsets. Co-occurrence clustering excluded repertoires with fewer than 30,000 or more than 120,000 public chains, plus five with anomalous nucleotide sharing. This is the immuneACCESS table as TCRdb keeps it, with only in-frame sequences that have V and J called. A part of the clones is gone; compared with another copy, unresolved V genes explain less than half, and the rest is unexplained. V, J and clone size were drawn from that table, and D and trimming were deduced from the DNA. In this sample the table shows 150,000 to 200,000 clones, 75% to 85% of which occur a single time. Of the sample, 1.5% to 2% is held by the ten largest clones.

A word on this clone: Its binding antigen is unknown. Base qualities were left out, and no much larger clone turns up one base away.

The paper as a whole reports these results and caveats: A group of highly shared sequence variants was considered likely to be a technical artifact of the sequencing pipeline. Strong co-occurrence of HLA alleles, especially DR and DQ, made assigning TCR associations to individual alleles difficult. Correlated functional status among segregating V segments might reflect linkage disequilibrium, but an unknown experimental factor could not be ruled out. Specific HLA alleles were associated with about 17,000 TCR beta sequences at a false discovery rate of 0.05 in a later analysis. A few of the identified cytomegalovirus-associated TCR beta chains were confirmed in vitro to be specific for cytomegalovirus antigens. According to the authors, the approach could potentially be generalized to other disease states and immunological phenotypes. The earlier analysis of about 600 of the donors excluded some 15 rarely observed V segments, including chromosome 9 orphons, because counts were too low. Because some donors lacked HLA typing at each locus, the association tests relied only on the typed subset. In a later analysis, several top co-occurrence clusters were reported to appear linked to parvovirus B19, influenza, CMV and Epstein-Barr virus. Sequencing depth was assumed to be roughly uniform across donors in the presence/absence analyses, though that assumption may not hold. Compared with equally common non-associated chains, HLA-associated TCR beta chains in a later analysis were more clonally expanded and had lower generation probabilities. Some IMGT-functional V segments, including TRBV6-2 and TRBV6-3, could not be told apart with the 87-base-pair reads, so those segments were excluded. In the study, about 150 TCR beta chains were listed as associated with cytomegalovirus. CMV serostatus was the only immune exposure information available for the cohort. The classifier was reported to diagnose cytomegalovirus status with high specificity and sensitivity in both the original and validation cohorts. V-gene and J-gene trimming of TCR beta chains was associated with a missense DCLRE1C variant in a later genetic analysis, and the association was replicated in an independent cohort. In a later analysis, most CMV-associated TCR beta chains were found to appear HLA-restricted, with HLA associations seemingly driven largely by CMV exposure. A further reported finding was that TCR beta sequences accurately predicted the HLA-A and HLA-B alleles for most subjects in the first cohort. Only TCR beta chains were sequenced in this cohort, and the absence of alpha or paired-chain data limited detectable features. A later genetic analysis reported fewer N-insertions in productive TCRs among donors in an Asian-associated ancestry cluster than the roughly 690-donor mean. In an earlier analysis of some 550 of the donors, most TCR beta V segments were observed in productive rearrangements about 90% or about 30% of the time, broadly matching IMGT annotations. While some public TCRs were present in many individuals, most TCR sequences turned up only very rarely across donors. According to a later analysis, TCR association rates differed among HLA loci, with DRB1 alleles showing the most associated TCRs and HLA-C alleles showing the fewest.

In total, around 600 healthy bone marrow donors made up the cohort. At the time of sampling, every cohort member was nominally healthy, though immune exposures that went unrecorded were likely present. The donor was CMV seronegative and was included in the group of several hundred seronegative cohort members. A peripheral blood sample was collected from each donor, and TCR beta sequencing was performed on peripheral blood mononuclear cells. Genomic DNA extraction from the blood cell samples was performed with the Qiagen DNeasy Blood Extraction Kit. The cysteine opens and the phenylalanine closes a CDR3 of 13 amino acids. Only the CDR3 DNA stays, 39 bases, in frame from base 1. The germline V gene (reference sequence) supplies CDR1 SGHKS and CDR2 YYEKEE. Trimming takes 2 bases off V and 4 bases off J; junction bases not matched to a gene: 1.

The rearrangement joined TRBV5-5 to TRBJ1-2; TRBD1 lines up with 8 middle nucleotides. Sequencing used PBMCs. This receptor was identified in a woman in her late teens or twenties in good health and CMV-seronegative. The nucleotide sequence is given as TGTGCCAGCAGCTTAGACAGGGGCTATGGCTACACCTTC. The resulting protein is CASSLDRGYGYTF.